This TCR beta chain comes out of a study of T cell repertoires in cytomegalovirus infection. MiXCR was run by TCRdb on the reads, yielding one entry per CDR3 protein. The data contain 150,000 to 200,000 distinct CDR3 sequences, about an eighth of them singletons. Study-level results: Summed frequency of public TCR beta families distinguished CMV carriers with the relevant HLA.

Germline V CDR1 and CDR2: MNHNS, SASEGT. V was cut by 6 bases and J by 1 base, with 12 bases left in between. The CDR3 sequence is 14 residues long. This clonotype has ten or more counts. The antigen is undetermined. This sequence joins TRBV6-1 and TRBJ2-5; D not certain. The sample consisted of PBMCs. This sequence originates from a human donor in good health (CMV status not recorded). Some clones in this sample may be carry-over from other donors' samples. The CDR3 DNA sequence: TGTGCCAGCAGCGCAATGGGGATCCAAGAGACCCAGTACTTC. Translating it yields CASSAMGIQETQYF.